This record looks at one T cell receptor (beta chain) sequence and its context. Trimming took off 5 bases at V and 2 bases at J, with 16 bases between the two ends. This CDR3 is 17 amino acids long. CDR1 MNHNY and CDR2 SVGAGI come from the germline V gene (reference sequence). The sample is drawn from a study of control samples from healthy donors and cancer patients. TCRdb's table, derived via immunoSEQ multiplex PCR, lists solely in-frame clones and lacks some. The sample includes nearly 200,000 clones, 91% of them seen just once. The chain has TRBV6-6 and TRBJ1-6; D is ambiguous. Sequenced material: blood. The clonotype was recovered from a man aged 25-45 years in good health. CDR3 in amino acids: CASSPRQTGAYNSPLHF. The DNA for the CDR3 is TGTGCCAGCAGTCCGAGACAAACCGGGGCCTATAATTCACCCCTCCACTTT.